This entry is about one T cell receptor beta chain. Its matching antigen is unknown. Per germline, CDR1 LGHNA and CDR2 YSLEER. The J segment lost 2 bases and the V segment lost 0 bases, leaving 10 bases of the junction unmatched. The CDR3 runs to 18 residues. The source of the sample is a study of cytomegalovirus exposure and HLA in healthy donors. For the study at large: In terms of ancestry, the Caucasian-associated cluster contained around four fifths of the approximately 380 genotyped donors.

General study findings and limits: Presence/absence analysis assumed near-uniform sequencing depth across donors. Later findings reportedly placed an Asian-associated ancestry cluster below the approximately 670-donor mean for N-insertions. Apart from CMV serostatus, no immune exposure information was available.

PCR used 60 Vbeta primers and 13 Jbeta primers. The repertoire was sequenced with immunoSEQ multiplex PCR; TCRdb's copy has only in-frame clones and lacks some. The sample holds some 180,000 clones, over 65% seen once. The TCR was taken from a woman aged 55-75 years in good health and CMV-seropositive. The material sequenced was PBMCs. J is TRBJ2-5 and V is TRBV4-3; 9 nucleotides match TRBD2. CDR3 DNA: TGCGCCAGCAGCCAAGAGGCTAGCGGGGCAGGGAGGCAAGAGACCCAGTACTTC. It translates to CASSQEASGAGRQETQYF.